In its sample, the clone carrying this T cell receptor (beta chain) was seen once. Original data processing: Nucleated cell number was recorded as an estimate derived from reference gene primer amplification. Repertoires were generated with immunoSEQ multiplex PCR, while TCRdb's copy carries only in-frame clones and drops some. That table supplies the V and J calls and clone size; D and trimming were determined from the DNA. The sample holds 42,000 or so clones, about four fifths seen once. Germline CDR1 is MNHNY and CDR2 is SVGAGI (reference sequence). The CDR3 is made up of 16 amino acids. The V segment lost 6 bases and the J segment 4 bases; nucleotides outside the gene matches: 7. This record belongs to a study of blood T cell repertoires in COVID-19. Study details: There were acute and convalescent COVID-19 samples, and they came from the United States, Italy and Spain. Sample material is recorded as cDNA or gDNA derived from T cells, B-cell-depleted T cells, or PBMCs.

Sample: peripheral blood. The clonotype was recovered from a man between 35 and 55 years old with active or convalescent COVID-19. The rearrangement uses TRBV6-6 and TRBJ2-2, with 11 bases that match TRBD2. The CDR3 spells CASSIAGGSGTGELFF. CDR3 DNA: TGTGCCAGCAGCATAGCGGGGGGGTCGGGCACCGGGGAGCTGTTTTTT.